One T cell receptor (beta chain) is described in this entry. The sample is drawn from a study of blood T cell repertoires in COVID-19. The overall study: The study drew acute and convalescent COVID-19 samples from the United States, Italy and Spain.

There are 14 residues in the CDR3. V gave up 5 bases and J gave up 2 bases, with 10 bases separating them. Germline V gives CDR1 SGHTA, CDR2 FQGTGA. How the authors handled the data: Reference gene primer amplification in the assay estimated nucleated cell counts. The assay was immunoSEQ multiplex PCR, and TCRdb's table has in-frame clones only and misses some. V, J and clone size derive from that table, while D and trimming were established from the DNA sequence. The repertoire holds under 300,000 clones, with 65% to 85% as singletons. Those who participated ranged in age from about 18 to 89 years and resided in about two dozen US areas. Cohort 3 recovered donors had two negative PCRs, clearance, or symptom resolution.

This TCR was sampled from a man in his fifties who had recovered from COVID-19. J is TRBJ2-1 and V is TRBV7-3; possible D gene TRBD1, 5 bases. The sequencing sample was made of PBMCs or T cells enriched from blood (not recorded which). The CDR3 reads CASSGQGTYNEQFF. DNA for the CDR3: TGTGCCAGCAGCGGGCAGGGAACCTACAATGAGCAGTTCTTC.